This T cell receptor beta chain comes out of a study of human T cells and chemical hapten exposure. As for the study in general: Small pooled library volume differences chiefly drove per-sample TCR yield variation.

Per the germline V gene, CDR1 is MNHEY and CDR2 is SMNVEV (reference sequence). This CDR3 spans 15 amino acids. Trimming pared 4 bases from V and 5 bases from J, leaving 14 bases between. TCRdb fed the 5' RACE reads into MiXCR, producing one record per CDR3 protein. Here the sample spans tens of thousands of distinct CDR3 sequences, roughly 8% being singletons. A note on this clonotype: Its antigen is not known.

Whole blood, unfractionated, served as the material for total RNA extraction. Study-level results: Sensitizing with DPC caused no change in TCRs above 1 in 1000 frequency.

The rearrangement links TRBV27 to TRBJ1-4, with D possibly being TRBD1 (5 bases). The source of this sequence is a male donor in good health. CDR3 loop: CASSSGSWGNEKLFF. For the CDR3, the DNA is TGTGCCAGCAGTTCGGGGAGCTGGGGGAATGAAAAACTGTTTTTT.